This T cell receptor (beta chain) was observed in a study of blood T cells in healthy people across ages. The second PCR ran about 6 to 11 cycles with a sample-barcoded 5' primer and J-beta primers. Per-sample output comprised a minimum of 2.5 million paired-end reads containing CDR3. TCRdb re-analysed the 5' RACE reads in MiXCR, keeping a single row per CDR3 protein. The table shows 800,000 to 1,300,000 distinct CDR3 sequences, with approximately 25% occurring only once. From germline, CDR1 is SGHVS and CDR2 FNYEAQ. V was cut by 1 base and J by 7 bases, with 11 bases left in between. This CDR3 is built from 14 residues. Total RNA extraction produced at least 5.5 micrograms (per sample) for the study. These data were likewise used in another study, on T cells of mothers and their children.

Input material: blood. The TCR comes from a girl aged 2-10 years in good health. V usage is TRBV7-6 and J usage is TRBJ2-1; no clear D gene. The DNA for the CDR3 is TGTGCCAGCAGCTTAGTGATCGCCCATAATGAGCAGTTCTTC. Its translation is CASSLVIAHNEQFF.